The 29 T cell receptor beta chains given below trace back to one sample, sequenced in a study of naive and memory T cell subsets. An oligonucleotide containing a UMI was ligated to the 3' end of TCR cDNA. Amplification of ligated cDNA took four PCR rounds with SP2 and nested alpha and beta constant primers. TCRdb re-called the 5' RACE reads with MiXCR, one entry per CDR3 protein. The sample has roughly 56,000 distinct CDR3 sequences, under 8.5% seen once. The receptor set was obtained from a male donor in good health.

V usage is TRBV6-5 and J usage is TRBJ2-3; possibly TRBD2 for D (6 bases). V lost 5 bases to trimming and J lost 5 bases, with 11 bases between them. CDR1 and CDR2 from the germline V gene are MNHEY and SVGAGI. The CDR3 contains 13 residues. The CDR3 protein is CASSETRVDTQYF. CDR3 sequence (DNA): TGTGCCAGCAGTGAGACTAGGGTAGATACGCAGTATTTT.

This chain joins TRBV7-8 and TRBJ1-4; possible D gene TRBD1, 5 bases. There are 16 residues in the CDR3. CDR1 SGHVS and CDR2 FQNEAQ come from the germline V gene. With 2 bases removed from V and 5 bases from J, the gap between germline ends came to 15 bases. The CDR3 bases are TGTGCCAGCAGCTTAAGAGGGGCAGCTATGAATGAAAAACTGTTTTTT. Protein sequence: CASSLRGAAMNEKLFF.

The chain links TRBV18 to TRBJ2-5; possible D gene TRBD1, 6 bases. The germline CDR1 and CDR2 sequences are KGHSH and LQKENI. CDR3 length equals 14 residues. V was pared by 3 bases and J by 2 bases, with 10 bases between. Here the CDR3 reads CASSPLRGQETQYF. CDR3 sequence (DNA): TGTGCCAGCTCACCTCTTAGGGGGCAAGAGACCCAGTACTTC. The full variable domain, with the rest looked up from reference TRBV18 and TRBJ2-5, is NAGVMQNPRHLVRRRGQEARLRCSPMKGHSHVYWYRQLPEEGLKFMVYLQKENIIDESGMPKERFSAEFPKEGPSILRIQQVVRGDSAAYFCASSPLRGQETQYFGPGTRLLVL.

This clonotype was observed many times. V is TRBV3-1 and J is TRBJ2-1; no definite D call. Trimming removed 4 bases at V and 2 bases at J, with 15 bases between. The CDR3 spans 16 residues. CDR1 and CDR2 (germline): LGHDT, YNNKEL (reference sequence). Written as DNA, the CDR3 is TGTGCCAGCAGCCCCCCCCGTCAGCCCCCCTACAATGAGCAGTTCTTC. Amino acid sequence: CASSPPRQPPYNEQFF.

This clonotype was counted only a few times. In DNA, the CDR3 is TGCAGTGCTAGAGACCAGCCGAAGAATAACTATGGCTACACCTTC. Translated, it gives CSARDQPKNNYGYTF. The chain employs TRBV20-1 and TRBJ1-2; no clear D. The germline V gene encodes CDR1 DFQATT and CDR2 SNEGSKA (reference sequence). This CDR3 has 15 residues. Trimming cost V 0 bases and J 1 base, with 12 bases left between them.

The chain joins TRBV19 to TRBJ2-1; no definite D call. The germline gives CDR1 LNHDA, CDR2 SQIVND (reference sequence). Trimming removed 1 base from V and 0 bases from J, with 10 bases in between. This CDR3 is built from 16 residues. DNA of the CDR3: TGTGCCAGTAGTATAGGAGAAGTATACTCCTACAATGAGCAGTTCTTC. This codes for CASSIGEVYSYNEQFF.

This clonotype has a handful of counts. The chain recombines TRBV4-1 with TRBJ1-1; possible D gene TRBD1, 6 bases. The CDR3 extends over 17 amino acids. Trimming took 4 bases from V and 1 from J, leaving 19 bases between them. Germline V CDR1 and CDR2: MGHRA, YSYEKL. As DNA, the CDR3 is TGCGCCAGCAGCCCCGATGTGTACAGGGCCACGAACACTGAAGCTTTCTTT. Translating it yields CASSPDVYRATNTEAFF.

This clonotype was detected only a few times. CDR3 in amino acids: CSVALTFDPNTGELFF. The CDR3 nucleotides are TGCAGCGTTGCCCTGACTTTTGACCCGAACACCGGGGAGCTGTTTTTT. The V and J genes are TRBV29-1 and TRBJ2-2, with D hard to call. This CDR3 is built from 16 residues. The germline V gene encodes CDR1 SQVTM and CDR2 ANQGSEA. V shed 4 bases and J shed 0 bases, with 15 bases lying between them.

This clonotype was observed a few times. The chain employs TRBV4-2 and TRBJ2-1; 11 bases agree with TRBD2. The CDR3 contains 15 residues. CDR1 and CDR2 (germline): LGHNA, YNFKEQ. V lost 1 base and J lost 7; bases outside the gene matches: 3. The CDR3 sequence: CASSQVSGRGNEQFF. The CDR3 DNA reads as TGTGCCAGCAGCCAAGTTAGCGGGAGGGGAAATGAGCAGTTCTTC.

In its sample, this clonotype was seen many times. The J gene is TRBJ2-7, the V gene TRBV5-1; D not resolved. Looked up from germline, CDR1 is SGHRS and CDR2 is YFSETQ. Trimming took 1 base from V and 6 from J, leaving 8 bases between them. This CDR3 is built from 12 residues. The CDR3 loop reads CASSLPPSEQYF. CDR3 bases: TGCGCCAGCAGCTTGCCCCCCAGCGAGCAGTACTTC.

The chain employs TRBV29-1 and TRBJ2-1, with TRBD1 matching 8 bases. The length of the CDR3 is 13 residues. The V and J ends lost 5 bases and 9 bases, in that order; junction bases with no gene match: 9. The germline gives CDR1 SQVTM, CDR2 ANQGSEA. DNA for the CDR3: TGCAGCGTTAGTCCCAGGGGGCCGGGTGAGCAGTTCTTC. Translation: CSVSPRGPGEQFF.

This clonotype occurred many times. CDR3 sequence: CSVDGRRANYGYTF. CDR3 DNA: TGCAGCGTTGACGGTCGCAGGGCGAACTATGGCTACACCTTC. This chain joins TRBV29-1 and TRBJ1-2; possible D gene TRBD1, 5 bases. The V end was cut by 3 bases, the J end by 2 bases, with 13 bases between. Germline lookup yields CDR1 SQVTM and CDR2 ANQGSEA. The CDR3 consists of 14 residues.

Concerning this clonotype: A much larger clone lies one base from this, so it may be a read error. The rearrangement links TRBV12-5 to TRBJ1-1; D is uncertain. This CDR3 has 12 residues. Germline CDR1 and CDR2: LGHNT and FRNRAP. The V and J ends lost 5 bases and 1 base respectively, with 5 bases between them. The CDR3 here is CASGRRNTEAFF. The CDR3 DNA reads TGTGCTAGTGGTCGCCGGAACACTGAAGCTTTCTTT.

This clonotype was seen ten or more times. The CDR3 reads CASSPGLAGGRDTQYF. In DNA form, the CDR3 reads TGCGCCAGCAGCCCGGGACTAGCGGGGGGTAGAGATACGCAGTATTTT. The gene calls are TRBV5-1 and TRBJ2-3; 15 positions agree with TRBD2. The CDR3 runs to 16 residues. CDR1 is SGHRS and CDR2 is YFSETQ in the germline V gene. J lost 5 bases, V lost 4 bases, and 5 bases had no gene match. Supplemented by reference TRBV5-1 and TRBJ2-3, the full variable domain reads KAGVTQTPRYLIKTRGQQVTLSCSPISGHRSVSWYQQTPGQGLQFLFEYFSETQRNKGNFPGRFSGRQFSNSRSEMNVSTLELGDSALYLCASSPGLAGGRDTQYFGPGTRLTVL.

The chain is built from TRBV7-9 and TRBJ1-2; D gene uncertain. CDR1 SEHNR and CDR2 FQNEAQ come from the germline V gene (reference sequence). With 3 bases removed from V and 0 bases from J, the gap between germline ends came to 5 bases. The CDR3 totals 13 residues. The CDR3 DNA reads TGTGCCAGCAGCTTCTCGCCTAACTATGGCTACACCTTC. This codes for CASSFSPNYGYTF.

At least ten counts were recorded for this clonotype. CDR3 bases: TGTGCCAGTAGTAAAGGGGGCTTTGATACGCAGTATTTT. Translated, it gives CASSKGGFDTQYF. V usage is TRBV19 and J usage is TRBJ2-3; 7 bases are shared with TRBD1. There are 13 residues in the CDR3. Losses at the gene ends were 4 bases for V and 6 bases for J; bases not matched to a gene: 4. Germline V gene lookup returns CDR1 LNHDA and CDR2 SQIVND (reference sequence).

In DNA, the CDR3 is TGTGCCAGCAGCCAAGAGGGGACTAGCTCCTACAATGAGCAGTTCTTC. Translation: CASSQEGTSSYNEQFF. The chain employs TRBV4-2 and TRBJ2-1; the match to TRBD2 covers 8 bases. There are 16 residues in the CDR3. Losses at the gene ends were 0 bases for V and 0 bases for J; bases not matched to a gene: 1. Germline V lookup: CDR1 LGHNA, CDR2 YNFKEQ.

A few counts support this clonotype. The rearrangement uses TRBV14 and TRBJ2-5; either TRBD1 or TRBD2 may fit D (5 bases each). This CDR3 spans 16 amino acids. Deletions cut 3 bases from V and 1 base from J, with 15 bases between. CDR1 and CDR2 from the germline V gene are SGHDN and FVKESK. CDR3 sequence reads: CASSQGELGVQETQYF. As DNA, the CDR3 is TGTGCCAGCAGCCAGGGTGAATTGGGGGTCCAAGAGACCCAGTACTTC.

This clonotype was observed a handful of times. The chain combines TRBV29-1 with TRBJ2-7, with 9 bases lining up with TRBD1. The CDR3 sequence is 17 residues long. Trimming cost V 0 bases and J 6 bases; bases outside gene matches: 15. Germline lookup yields CDR1 SQVTM and CDR2 ANQGSEA. The CDR3 reads CSVEDDEGQGSRVEQYF. CDR3 sequence (DNA): TGCAGCGTTGAAGACGACGAGGGACAGGGCTCTCGGGTCGAGCAGTACTTC.

This clonotype was observed a handful of times. The J gene is TRBJ1-5, the V gene TRBV19; D uncertain. Germline V gene sequence: CDR1 LNHDA, CDR2 SQIVND (reference sequence). There are 15 residues in the CDR3. V was clipped by 3 bases and J by 1 base, with 10 bases between them. Written as DNA, the CDR3 is TGTGCCAGTAGTATTCTACACGGGAGCAATCAGCCCCAGCATTTT. Protein product: CASSILHGSNQPQHF.

The DNA of the CDR3 is TGTGCCAGCTATGATCACTACGACAGCTACACTGAAGCTTTCTTT. As protein: CASYDHYDSYTEAFF. The rearrangement uses TRBV12-3 or TRBV12-4 and TRBJ1-1, with a tentative D call TRBD1 (5 bases). The CDR3 totals 15 residues. Trimming removed 8 bases at V and 3 bases at J, with 19 bases between.

This clonotype was seen a few times. V usage is TRBV5-8 and J usage is TRBJ1-1; D might be TRBD1 (6 bases). Germline assignment: CDR1 SGHTS and CDR2 YDEGEE. V lost 2 bases to trimming and J lost 6 bases, with 26 bases between them. This CDR3 spans 18 amino acids. CDR3 region: CASSFPPLSQGLLAEAFF. The DNA for the CDR3 is TGTGCCAGCAGCTTTCCACCCCTTTCACAGGGTTTGTTGGCTGAAGCTTTCTTT.

Ten or more counts support this clonotype. This chain links TRBV12-5 with TRBJ1-1; D gene ambiguous. From germline, CDR1 is LGHNT and CDR2 FRNRAP. The V gene lost 0 bases and the J gene lost 4 bases, with 6 bases spanning the gap. The CDR3 spans 13 residues. The CDR3: CASGLVQSTEAFF. As DNA, the CDR3 is TGTGCTAGTGGTTTGGTACAAAGCACTGAAGCTTTCTTT.

The V call is TRBV20-1, the J call TRBJ2-5; 7 positions agree with TRBD2. The length of the CDR3 is 13 residues. The ends lost 3 bases at V and 3 bases at J; junction bases unmatched: 4. Germline V gives CDR1 DFQATT, CDR2 SNEGSKA (reference sequence). This CDR3 is CSARFLAEETQYF. In DNA, the CDR3 is TGCAGTGCTAGGTTTCTAGCGGAAGAGACCCAGTACTTC.

In this sample, this clonotype turned up many times. The gene calls are TRBV5-6 and TRBJ2-2, with 8 positions matching TRBD2. The CDR3 totals 17 residues. Trimming at V came to 1 base and at J to 3 bases, leaving 8 bases not matched to a gene. The germline V gene has CDR1 SGHDT and CDR2 YYEEEE. The chain's CDR3 is CASSLTYWREDTGELFF. The DNA of the CDR3 is TGTGCCAGCAGCTTGACGTATTGGCGGGAGGACACCGGGGAGCTGTTTTTT.

The chain combines TRBV5-5 with TRBJ2-5; weak D call: TRBD2 (6 bases). With 2 bases removed from V and 1 base from J, the gap between germline ends came to 12 bases. The CDR3 length is 15 residues. The germline CDR1 and CDR2 sequences are SGHKS and YYEKEE (reference sequence). CDR3 nucleotides: TGTGCCAGCAGCTTCCGGGAGTTTTCCCAAGAGACCCAGTACTTC. Its translation is CASSFREFSQETQYF.

At least ten counts were recorded for this clonotype. This chain links TRBV9 with TRBJ1-6, with 7 bases fitting TRBD1. Per the germline V gene, CDR1 is SGDLS and CDR2 is YYNGEE. This CDR3 region has 15 residues. The V gene end was trimmed by 4 bases and the J gene end by 0 bases; junction bases not matched to a gene: 1. As DNA, the CDR3 is TGTGCCAGCAGCAGGGGGCTCTCCTATAATTCACCCCTCCACTTT. Encoded protein: CASSRGLSYNSPLHF.

This clonotype was counted only a few times. The chain combines TRBV11-1 with TRBJ1-1, with a tentative D call TRBD1 (6 bases). The CDR3 spans 14 residues. In germline, CDR1 is SGHAT, CDR2 FQDESV (reference sequence). V lost 5 bases and J 6 bases, leaving 16 bases between the germline ends. The CDR3 bases are TGTGCCAGCAGCCCACCGCCCCAGGGGCCTGAAGCTTTCTTT. Encoded protein: CASSPPPQGPEAFF.

This clonotype was detected many times. This CDR3 reads CSVEPSSRMNTEAFF. The CDR3 DNA sequence: TGCAGCGTTGAGCCCAGCAGTAGAATGAACACTGAAGCTTTCTTT. This chain connects TRBV29-1 to TRBJ1-1; D unresolved. CDR3 length: 15 amino acids. V lost 3 bases and J lost 0, with 14 bases in between. Germline CDR1 reads SQVTM; CDR2 reads ANQGSEA.